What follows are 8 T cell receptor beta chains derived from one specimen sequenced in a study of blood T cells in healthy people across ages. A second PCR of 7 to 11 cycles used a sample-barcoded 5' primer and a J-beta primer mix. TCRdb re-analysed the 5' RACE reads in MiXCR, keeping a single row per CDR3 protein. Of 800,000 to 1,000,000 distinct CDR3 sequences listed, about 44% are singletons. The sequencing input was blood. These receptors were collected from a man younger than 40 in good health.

CDR3: CASSVVWQAGNEQFF. CDR3 DNA: TGTGCCAGCAGCGTAGTATGGCAGGCGGGCAATGAGCAGTTCTTC. The J gene is TRBJ2-1, the V gene TRBV9; maybe TRBD2 (5 bases). The CDR3 sequence is 15 residues long. V lost 0 bases to trimming and J lost 6 bases, with 13 bases between them. Germline V gives CDR1 SGDLS, CDR2 YYNGEE.

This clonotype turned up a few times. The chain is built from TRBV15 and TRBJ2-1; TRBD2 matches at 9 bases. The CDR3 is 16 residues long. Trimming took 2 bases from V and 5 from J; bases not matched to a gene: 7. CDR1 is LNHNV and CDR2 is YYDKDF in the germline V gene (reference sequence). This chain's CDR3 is CATSRLSGGNNNEQFF. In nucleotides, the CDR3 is TGTGCCACCAGCAGATTAAGCGGGGGGAATAACAATGAGCAGTTCTTC.

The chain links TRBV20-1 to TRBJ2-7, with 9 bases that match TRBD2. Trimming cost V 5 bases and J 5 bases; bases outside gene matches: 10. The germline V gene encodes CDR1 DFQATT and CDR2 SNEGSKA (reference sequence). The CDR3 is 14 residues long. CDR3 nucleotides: TGCAGTGCTGTTAGCGGGGGCTGGGTGGACGAGCAGTACTTC. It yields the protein CSAVSGGWVDEQYF.

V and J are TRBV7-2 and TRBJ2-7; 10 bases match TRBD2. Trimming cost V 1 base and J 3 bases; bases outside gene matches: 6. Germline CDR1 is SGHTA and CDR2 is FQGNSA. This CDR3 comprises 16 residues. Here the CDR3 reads CASSLGLAGAYYEQYF. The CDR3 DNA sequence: TGTGCCAGCAGCTTAGGCCTAGCGGGGGCGTACTACGAGCAGTACTTC.

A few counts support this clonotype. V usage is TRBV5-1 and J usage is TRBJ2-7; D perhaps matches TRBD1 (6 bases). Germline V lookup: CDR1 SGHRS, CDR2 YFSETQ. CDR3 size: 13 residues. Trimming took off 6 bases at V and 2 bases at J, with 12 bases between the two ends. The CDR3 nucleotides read TGCGCCAGCACCAGGGGTGGGGCCTACGAGCAGTACTTC. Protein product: CASTRGGAYEQYF.

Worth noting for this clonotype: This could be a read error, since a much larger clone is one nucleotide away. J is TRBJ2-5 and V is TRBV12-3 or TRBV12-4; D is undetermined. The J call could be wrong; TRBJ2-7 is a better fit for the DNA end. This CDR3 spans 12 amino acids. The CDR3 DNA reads TGTGCCAGCAGTGCTTCTGGATCCGAGCAGTACTTC. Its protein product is CASSASGSEQYF.

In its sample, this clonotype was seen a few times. The CDR3 is CASSPGEAFF. Written as DNA, the CDR3 is TGCGCCAGCAGCCCCGGGGAAGCTTTCTTT. The chain carries TRBV4-1 and TRBJ1-1; D ambiguous. V lost 4 bases to trimming and J lost 8 bases, with 5 bases between them. Germline-derived CDR1 and CDR2 are MGHRA and YSYEKL. This CDR3 comprises 10 residues.

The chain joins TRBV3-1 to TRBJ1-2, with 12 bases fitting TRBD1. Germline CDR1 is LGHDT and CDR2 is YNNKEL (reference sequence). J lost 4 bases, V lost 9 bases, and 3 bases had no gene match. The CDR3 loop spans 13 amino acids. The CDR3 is CASKGQGAYGYTF. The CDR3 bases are TGTGCCAGTAAGGGACAGGGGGCCTATGGCTACACCTTC.